The next 10 T cell receptor beta chains were all read from a single sample in a study of cytomegalovirus exposure and HLA in healthy donors. A multiplex PCR was run with 60 Vbeta primers and 13 Jbeta primers. Measured with immunoSEQ multiplex PCR; TCRdb has only the in-frame clones, and not every one. This table holds approximately 110,000 clones, roughly 68% found once. Sequencing was performed on PBMCs. The receptors were gathered from a woman aged 25-40 years in good health and CMV-seronegative.

V is TRBV6-5 and J is TRBJ2-7; D unresolved. This CDR3 region has 14 residues. Germline CDR1 is MNHEY and CDR2 is SVGAGI. V gave up 2 bases and J gave up 3 bases, with 11 bases separating them. The CDR3 coding sequence is TGTGCCAGCAGTTACCGCCGGGTGGGCTACGAGCAGTACTTC. As protein: CASSYRRVGYEQYF.

This clone was recorded a few times. The J gene is TRBJ2-7, the V gene TRBV6-1; TRBD2 aligns across 13 bases. Germline V gene sequence: CDR1 MNHNS, CDR2 SASEGT. Unmatched junction bases numbered 4, after V lost 2 bases and J lost 6 bases. This CDR3 region has 15 residues. The CDR3 spells CASSERTSGSFEQYF. DNA for the CDR3: TGTGCCAGCAGTGAAAGGACTAGCGGGAGTTTCGAGCAGTACTTC.

This clone was seen a handful of times. This chain joins TRBV13 and TRBJ2-1, with D possibly matching TRBD2 (5 bases). Trimming took 5 bases from V and 2 from J, leaving 13 bases between them. Germline V gene sequence: CDR1 PRHDT, CDR2 FYEKMQ (reference sequence). This CDR3 is built from 15 residues. The CDR3 loop reads CASSEGGLPYNEQFF. CDR3 nucleotides: TGTGCCAGCAGCGAAGGAGGTTTACCCTACAATGAGCAGTTCTTC.

A few counts support this clone. V and J are TRBV7-9 and TRBJ2-1; TRBD2 matches at 10 bases. This CDR3 comprises 13 residues. V was pared by 10 bases and J by 8 bases, with 8 bases of the junction left unmatched. Germline V gene data show CDR1 as SEHNR and CDR2 as FQNEAQ (reference sequence). CDR3 amino acids: CAIRAGGPDEQFF. The CDR3 DNA reads TGTGCCATCAGAGCGGGAGGGCCTGATGAGCAGTTCTTC.

With regard to this clone: The sample contains more than one DNA sequence encoding this CDR3. V and J are TRBV5-1 and TRBJ1-1; D unclear. Trimming stripped 3 bases from V and 0 bases from J, with 6 bases between. The germline V gene encodes CDR1 SGHRS and CDR2 YFSETQ. This CDR3 is 13 amino acids long. CDR3 sequence: CASSSTVNTEAFF. As DNA, the CDR3 is TGCGCCAGCAGCTCAACGGTGAACACTGAAGCTTTCTTT.

This clone was found a few times. The genes are TRBV2 and TRBJ1-2; no clear D. Looked up from germline, CDR1 is SNHLY and CDR2 is FYNNEI. The CDR3 contains 12 residues. V lost 0 bases and J 8 bases, leaving 7 bases between the germline ends. CDR3: CASSEALLGYTF. CDR3 sequence (DNA): TGTGCCAGCAGTGAAGCGCTTCTAGGCTACACCTTC.

This chain uses TRBV10-2 with TRBJ2-5, with 16 bases matching TRBD2. V was pared by 6 bases and J by 2 bases, with 9 bases of the junction left unmatched. The CDR3 consists of 18 residues. The V gene's germline CDR1 is WSHSY and CDR2 SAAADI. CDR3: CASRGLAGGPGPQETQYF. The DNA for the CDR3 is TGCGCCAGCAGGGGACTAGCGGGAGGGCCTGGTCCACAAGAGACCCAGTACTTC.

J is TRBJ2-1 and V is TRBV5-1; 10 positions agree with TRBD1. The trim removed 0 bases at V and 10 bases at J, leaving 7 bases unmatched. The V gene's germline CDR1 is SGHRS and CDR2 YFSETQ. The CDR3 is 15 residues long. The CDR3 loop is CASSLGQGATREQFF. CDR3 sequence (DNA): TGCGCCAGCAGCTTGGGACAGGGGGCCACAAGGGAGCAGTTCTTC.

The rearrangement links TRBV7-9 to TRBJ1-5; TRBD1 is a possible D gene (5 bases). V was cut by 1 base and J by 10 bases, with 8 bases left in between. Germline-derived CDR1 and CDR2 are SEHNR and FQNEAQ (reference sequence). CDR3 length: 12 residues. The CDR3 loop is CASSLEGYPQHF. The DNA for the CDR3 is TGTGCCAGCAGCTTAGAGGGGTATCCCCAGCATTTT.

The gene calls are TRBV2 and TRBJ2-1; 7 positions match TRBD2. CDR1 SNHLY and CDR2 FYNNEI come from the germline V gene. This CDR3 is 13 amino acids long. V shed 6 bases, J shed 5 bases, and the junction held 4 bases outside the gene matches. CDR3 coding DNA: TGTGCCAGCAGAGCGGGACCGAACAATGAGCAGTTCTTC. Translated, it gives CASRAGPNNEQFF.